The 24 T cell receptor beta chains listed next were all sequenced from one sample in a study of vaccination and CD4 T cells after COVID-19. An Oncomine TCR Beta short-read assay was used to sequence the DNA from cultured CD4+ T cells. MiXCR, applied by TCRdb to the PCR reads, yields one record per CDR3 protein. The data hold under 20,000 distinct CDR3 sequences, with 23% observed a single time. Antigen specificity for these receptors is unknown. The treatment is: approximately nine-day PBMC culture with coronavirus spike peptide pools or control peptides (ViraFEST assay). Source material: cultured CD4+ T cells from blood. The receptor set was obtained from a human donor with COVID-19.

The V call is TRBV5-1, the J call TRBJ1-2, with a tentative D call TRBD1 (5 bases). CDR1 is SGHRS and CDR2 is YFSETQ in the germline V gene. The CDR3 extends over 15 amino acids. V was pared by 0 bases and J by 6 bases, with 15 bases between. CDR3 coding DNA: TGCGCCAGCAGCTTGGCTGAGGGCAGGGAAAATGGCTACACCTTC. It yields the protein CASSLAEGRENGYTF. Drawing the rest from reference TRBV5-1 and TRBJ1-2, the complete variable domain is KAGVTQTPRYLIKTRGQQVTLSCSPISGHRSVSWYQQTPGQGLQFLFEYFSETQRNKGNFPGRFSGRQFSNSRSEMNVSTLELGDSALYLCASSLAEGRENGYTFGSGTRLTVV.

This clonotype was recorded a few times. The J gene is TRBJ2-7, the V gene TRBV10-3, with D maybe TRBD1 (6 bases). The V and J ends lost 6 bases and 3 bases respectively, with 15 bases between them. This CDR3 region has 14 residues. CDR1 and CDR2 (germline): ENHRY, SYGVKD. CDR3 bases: TGTGCCATCAGCCTACAGGGTATGGGCTACGAGCAGTACTTC. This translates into CAISLQGMGYEQYF.

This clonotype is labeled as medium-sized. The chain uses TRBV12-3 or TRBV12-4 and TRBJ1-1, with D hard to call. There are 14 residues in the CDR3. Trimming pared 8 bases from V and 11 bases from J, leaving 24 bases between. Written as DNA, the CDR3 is TGTGCCAGCTTAGACACTTGGGCGGGCGAGAGGGCTTTCTTT. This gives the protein CASLDTWAGERAFF.

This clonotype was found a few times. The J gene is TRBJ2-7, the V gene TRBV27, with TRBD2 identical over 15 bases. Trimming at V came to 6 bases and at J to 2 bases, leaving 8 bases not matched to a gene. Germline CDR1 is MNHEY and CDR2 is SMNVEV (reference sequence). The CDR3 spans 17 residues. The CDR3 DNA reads TGTGCCAGCAGCGAGGGACTAGCGGGGGGCCCAACCTACGAGCAGTACTTC. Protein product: CASSEGLAGGPTYEQYF.

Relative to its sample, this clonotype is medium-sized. CDR3 region: CATSDQTGNQPQHF. The CDR3 DNA reads TGTGCCACCAGTGACCAGACGGGCAATCAGCCCCAGCATTTT. The V gene is TRBV24-1, the J gene TRBJ1-5; no clear D. CDR3 size: 14 residues. Trimming removed 4 bases from V and 2 bases from J, with 8 bases in between. Germline V CDR1 and CDR2: KGHDR, SFDVKD.

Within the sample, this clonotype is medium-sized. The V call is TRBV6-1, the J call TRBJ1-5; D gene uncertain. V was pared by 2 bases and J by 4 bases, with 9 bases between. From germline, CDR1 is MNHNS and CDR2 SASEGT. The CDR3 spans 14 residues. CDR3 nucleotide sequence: TGTGCCAGCAGTGAACAGCCCATGAATCAGCCCCAGCATTTT. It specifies CASSEQPMNQPQHF.

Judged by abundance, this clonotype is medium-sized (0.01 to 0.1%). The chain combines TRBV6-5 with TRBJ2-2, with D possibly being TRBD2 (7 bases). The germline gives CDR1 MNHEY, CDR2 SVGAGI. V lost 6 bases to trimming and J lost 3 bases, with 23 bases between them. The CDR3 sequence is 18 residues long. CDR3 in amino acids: CASRYPKGRGPHTGELFF. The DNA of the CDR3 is TGTGCCAGCAGATACCCCAAGGGGCGGGGGCCCCACACCGGGGAGCTGTTTTTT.

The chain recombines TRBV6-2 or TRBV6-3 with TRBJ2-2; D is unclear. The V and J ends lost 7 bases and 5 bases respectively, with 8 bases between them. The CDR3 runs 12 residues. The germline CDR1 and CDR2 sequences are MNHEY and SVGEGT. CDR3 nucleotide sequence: TGTGCCAGCAAGCGAGGAACCGGGGAGCTGTTTTTT. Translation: CASKRGTGELFF.

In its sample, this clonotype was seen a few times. This chain's CDR3 is CASSKGPRQGSSQPQHF. The CDR3 region has the DNA TGTGCCAGCAGCAAAGGACCCCGGCAGGGCAGTAGTCAGCCCCAGCATTTT. The chain is built from TRBV21-1 and TRBJ1-5. TRBV21-1 corresponds to a pseudogene. This CDR3 is 17 amino acids long.

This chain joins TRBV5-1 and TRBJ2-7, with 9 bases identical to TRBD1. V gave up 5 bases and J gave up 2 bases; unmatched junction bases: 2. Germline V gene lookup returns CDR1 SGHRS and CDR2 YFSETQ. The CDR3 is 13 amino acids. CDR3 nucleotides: TGCGCCAGCAGGGGACAGGGAGCCTACGAGCAGTACTTC. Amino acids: CASRGQGAYEQYF.

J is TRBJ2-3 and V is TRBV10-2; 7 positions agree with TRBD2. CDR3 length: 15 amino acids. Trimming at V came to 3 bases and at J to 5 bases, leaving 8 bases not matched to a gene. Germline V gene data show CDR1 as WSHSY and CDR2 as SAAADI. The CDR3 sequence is CASSDWEGGGDTQYF. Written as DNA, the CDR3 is TGCGCCAGCAGTGATTGGGAGGGTGGTGGAGATACGCAGTATTTT.

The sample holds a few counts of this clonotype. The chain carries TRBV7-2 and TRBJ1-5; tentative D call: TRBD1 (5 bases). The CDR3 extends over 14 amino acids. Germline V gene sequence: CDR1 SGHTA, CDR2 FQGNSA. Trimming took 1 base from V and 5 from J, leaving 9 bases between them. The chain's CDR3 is CASSLGGRDQPQHF. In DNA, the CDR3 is TGTGCCAGCAGCTTAGGGGGGAGGGATCAGCCCCAGCATTTT.

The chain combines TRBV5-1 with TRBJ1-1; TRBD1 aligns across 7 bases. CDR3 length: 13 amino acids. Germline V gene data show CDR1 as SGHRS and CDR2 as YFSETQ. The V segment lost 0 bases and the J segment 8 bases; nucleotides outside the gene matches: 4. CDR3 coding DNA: TGCGCCAGCAGCTTGGCAGGGGGAGCGGAAGCTTTCTTT. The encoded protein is CASSLAGGAEAFF.

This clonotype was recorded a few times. The CDR3 loop is CASSRKGGQSSYNSPLHF. CDR3 nucleotide sequence: TGTGCCAGCAGTCGAAAGGGGGGGCAAAGCTCCTATAATTCACCCCTCCACTTT. The chain joins TRBV27 to TRBJ1-6, with D possibly being TRBD1 (6 bases). V shed 5 bases and J shed 0 bases, with 17 bases lying between them. The CDR3 is 18 residues long. Germline V gene data show CDR1 as MNHEY and CDR2 as SMNVEV (reference sequence).

DNA for the CDR3: TGCAGCCTGAAGGGTGGGCAAGAGACCCAGTACTTC. Translating gives CSLKGGQETQYF. V usage is TRBV29-1 and J usage is TRBJ2-5, with no clear D. V lost 8 bases and J lost 2, with 12 bases in between. This CDR3 region has 12 residues. Per germline, CDR1 SQVTM and CDR2 ANQGSEA.

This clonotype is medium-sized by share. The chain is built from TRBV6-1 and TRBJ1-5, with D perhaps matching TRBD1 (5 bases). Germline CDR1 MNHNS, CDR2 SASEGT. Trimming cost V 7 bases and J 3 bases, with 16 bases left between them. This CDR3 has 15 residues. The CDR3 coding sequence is TGTGCCAGCAATTGGGCAGGGACTGCCAATCAGCCCCAGCATTTT. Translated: CASNWAGTANQPQHF.

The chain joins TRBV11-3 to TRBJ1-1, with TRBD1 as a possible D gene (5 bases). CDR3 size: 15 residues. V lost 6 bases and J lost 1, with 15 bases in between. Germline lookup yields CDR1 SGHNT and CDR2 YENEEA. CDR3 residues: CASSFSGDQNTEAFF. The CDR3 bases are TGTGCCAGCAGTTTCTCGGGGGACCAGAACACTGAAGCTTTCTTT.

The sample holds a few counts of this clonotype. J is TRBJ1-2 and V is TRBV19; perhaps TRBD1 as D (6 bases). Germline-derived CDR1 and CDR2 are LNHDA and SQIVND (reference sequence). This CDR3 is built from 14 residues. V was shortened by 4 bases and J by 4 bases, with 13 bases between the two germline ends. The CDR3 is CASSTHRDGYGYTF. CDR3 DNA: TGTGCCAGTAGTACTCACAGGGACGGCTATGGCTACACCTTC. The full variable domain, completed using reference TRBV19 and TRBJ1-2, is DGGITQSPKYLFRKEGQNVTLSCEQNLNHDAMYWYRQDPGQGLRLIYYSQIVNDFQKGDIAEGYSVSREKKESFPLTVTSAQKNPTAFYLCASSTHRDGYGYTFGSGTRLTVV.

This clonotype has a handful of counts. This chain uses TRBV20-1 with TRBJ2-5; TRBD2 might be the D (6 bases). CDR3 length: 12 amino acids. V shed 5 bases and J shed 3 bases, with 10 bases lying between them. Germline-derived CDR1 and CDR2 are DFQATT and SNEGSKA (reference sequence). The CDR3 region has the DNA TGCAGTGCTCCTGGAGGGGAAGAGACCCAGTACTTC. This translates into CSAPGGEETQYF.

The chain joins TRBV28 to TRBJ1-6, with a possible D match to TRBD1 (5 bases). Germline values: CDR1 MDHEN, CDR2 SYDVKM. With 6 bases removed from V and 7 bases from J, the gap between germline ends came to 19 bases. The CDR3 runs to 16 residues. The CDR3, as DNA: TGTGCCAGCAGCCGGGGGGGAGGGAAAGCGAATTCACCCCTCCACTTT. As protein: CASSRGGGKANSPLHF.

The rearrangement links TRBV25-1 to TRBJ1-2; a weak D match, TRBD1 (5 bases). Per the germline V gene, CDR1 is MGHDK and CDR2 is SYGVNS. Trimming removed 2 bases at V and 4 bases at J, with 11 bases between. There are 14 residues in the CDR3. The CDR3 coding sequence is TGTGCCAGCAGTGAACACAGGCCGGGCTATGGCTACACCTTC. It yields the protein CASSEHRPGYGYTF.

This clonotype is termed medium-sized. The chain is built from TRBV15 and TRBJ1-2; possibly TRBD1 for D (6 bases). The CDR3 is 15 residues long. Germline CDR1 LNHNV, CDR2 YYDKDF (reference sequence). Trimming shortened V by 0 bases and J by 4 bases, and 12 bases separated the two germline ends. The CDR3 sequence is CATSRDQTGGYGYTF. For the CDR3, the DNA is TGTGCCACCAGCAGAGATCAGACAGGAGGCTATGGCTACACCTTC. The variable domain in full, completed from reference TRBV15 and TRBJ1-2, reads DAMVIQNPRYQVTQFGKPVTLSCSQTLNHNVMYWYQQKSSQAPKLLFHYYDKDFNNEADTPDNFQSRRPNTSFCFLDIRSPGLGDTAMYLCATSRDQTGGYGYTFGSGTRLTVV.

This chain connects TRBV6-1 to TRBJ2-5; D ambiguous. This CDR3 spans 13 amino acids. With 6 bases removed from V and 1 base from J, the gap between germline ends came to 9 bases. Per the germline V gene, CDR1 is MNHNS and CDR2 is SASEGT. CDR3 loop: CASSRTPQETQYF. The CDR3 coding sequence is TGTGCCAGCAGCCGCACACCCCAAGAGACCCAGTACTTC.

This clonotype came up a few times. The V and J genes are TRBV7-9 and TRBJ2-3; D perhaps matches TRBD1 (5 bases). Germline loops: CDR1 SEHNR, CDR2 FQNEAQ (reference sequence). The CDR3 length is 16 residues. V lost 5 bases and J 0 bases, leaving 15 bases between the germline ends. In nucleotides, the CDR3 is TGTGCCAGCAGCCAAGGGGTCACCACTAGCACAGATACGCAGTATTTT. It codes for CASSQGVTTSTDTQYF.